This TCR beta chain was found in a study of blood T cell repertoires in COVID-19. On the study more broadly: Collection of acute and convalescent COVID-19 samples took place in the United States, Italy and Spain. In each case, the material was cDNA or gDNA derived from T cells, B-cell-depleted T cells, or PBMCs.

The CDR3 totals 17 residues. CDR1 MNHEY and CDR2 SMNVEV come from the germline V gene (reference sequence). Trimming cost V 6 bases and J 0 bases; bases outside gene matches: 9. In the source study's methods: The assay estimated nucleated cells by amplifying reference gene primers. This table comes from immunoSEQ multiplex PCR, and its TCRdb copy is limited to in-frame clones, with some not included. That table furnishes V, J and clone size, whereas the DNA furnished D and trimming. In the table there are approximately 100,000 clones, 85% of which are singletons. This clonotype was obtained from an elderly man with acute or convalescent COVID-19. The J gene is TRBJ2-1, the V gene TRBV27; 9 nucleotides match TRBD2. The material sequenced was peripheral blood. CDR3 residues: CASRAVFSGSSYNEQFF. The CDR3 coding sequence is TGTGCCAGCAGGGCCGTATTTAGCGGGAGCTCCTACAATGAGCAGTTCTTC.